These 13 T cell receptor beta chains were sequenced from one sample in a study of monozygotic twins with inflammatory bowel disease (dated by TCRdb to the late 2010s). Libraries were prepared through 5' RACE. TCRdb names Illumina HiSeq 2500 as the instrument used. With the reads reprocessed by TCRdb, a single entry stands for each CDR3 protein sequence and no DNA is reported. This sample's table lists 350,000 to 550,000 distinct CDR3 sequences. Together, the top ten hold 2.4% of the sample. The sequenced sample consisted of blood. These receptor sequences come from a human donor with ulcerative colitis or Crohn's disease, or a healthy co-twin of an affected twin (not recorded which).

The chain carries TRBV5-1 and TRBJ2-1; lacking DNA, the TRBD2 call made by TCRdb goes unchecked. The CDR3 extends over 15 amino acids. Looked up from germline, CDR1 is SGHRS and CDR2 is YFSETQ. Here the CDR3 reads CASSPLAGARNEQFF.

V usage is TRBV6-5 and J usage is TRBJ2-5; the D call from TCRdb, TRBD2, cannot be confirmed without DNA. This CDR3 has 12 residues. Germline CDR1 is MNHEY and CDR2 is SVGAGI. CDR3 in amino acids: CATRGGGETQYF.

The J gene is TRBJ2-2, the V gene TRBV7-3; TCRdb lists TRBD1, though no DNA is available to test this call. This CDR3 has 15 amino acids. Germline values: CDR1 SGHTA, CDR2 FQGTGA. This chain's CDR3 is CASSLLTTGTGELFF.

The chain joins TRBV5-1 to TRBJ1-4. Germline lookup yields CDR1 SGHRS and CDR2 YFSETQ. The CDR3 length is 17 residues. The CDR3 loop is CASTRGQADATNEKLFF.

V and J are TRBV5-1 and TRBJ2-6. There are 15 residues in the CDR3. CDR1 SGHRS and CDR2 YFSETQ come from the germline V gene. CDR3 protein: CASSLERAGANVLTF.

This rearrangement joins TRBV12-3 or TRBV12-4 to TRBJ2-7; TCRdb's D call, TRBD1, is unchecked because there is no DNA. The CDR3 has 15 residues. The CDR3 protein is CASSLSQGATHEQYF.

The rearrangement links TRBV6-1 to TRBJ1-4; TCRdb gives TRBD1 as the D gene, but with no DNA this cannot be confirmed. CDR1 is MNHNS, CDR2 SASEGT, per germline. This CDR3 has 15 amino acids. CDR3 sequence: CASSEGGTVYEKLFF.

The rearrangement links TRBV5-1 to TRBJ2-2; TCRdb returns TRBD1, unconfirmable since there is no DNA. The germline CDR1 and CDR2 sequences are SGHRS and YFSETQ. The length of the CDR3 is 15 residues. This chain's CDR3 is CASSWTGENTGELFF.

V gene TRBV5-1 combines with J gene TRBJ1-1; TCRdb lists TRBD1, though no DNA is available to test this call. The CDR3 is 14 amino acids. In germline, CDR1 is SGHRS, CDR2 YFSETQ. The CDR3 region is CASSFEQDLGEAFF.

The chain links TRBV20-1 to TRBJ2-1; lacking DNA, the TRBD1 call made by TCRdb goes unchecked. This CDR3 comprises 17 residues. Germline V gene lookup returns CDR1 DFQATT and CDR2 SNEGSKA (reference sequence). Here the CDR3 reads CSARDLLGGRSYNEQFF.

The chain recombines TRBV18 with TRBJ1-6; TCRdb lists TRBD1, though no DNA is available to test this call. The CDR3 runs to 19 residues. Germline V gene sequence: CDR1 KGHSH, CDR2 LQKENI. The CDR3 loop reads CASSPTGQGASSYNSPLHF. The full variable domain, completed using reference TRBV18 and TRBJ1-6, is NAGVMQNPRHLVRRRGQEARLRCSPMKGHSHVYWYRQLPEEGLKFMVYLQKENIIDESGMPKERFSAEFPKEGPSILRIQQVVRGDSAAYFCASSPTGQGASSYNSPLHFGNGTRLTVT.

V gene TRBV7-3 combines with J gene TRBJ2-2. Germline lookup yields CDR1 SGHTA and CDR2 FQGTGA. The CDR3 totals 12 residues. The chain's CDR3 is CASGDGTGELFF. The full variable domain, completed using reference TRBV7-3 and TRBJ2-2, is GAGVSQTPSNKVTEKGKYVELRCDPISGHTALYWYRQSLGQGPEFLIYFQGTGAADDSGLPNDRFFAVRPEGSVSTLKIQRTERGDSAVYLCASGDGTGELFFGEGSRLTVL.

CDR3 residues: CASSVSKRRHRGNTEAFF. V and J are TRBV21-1 and TRBJ1-1. TRBV21-1 is a listed pseudogene. The CDR3 totals 18 residues.